Sequencing of this TCR beta chain was carried out in a study of molecular identifiers for immune sequencing clone quantification. The length of the CDR3 is 16 residues. Germline values: CDR1 MGHRA, CDR2 YSYEKL. The V and J ends lost 6 bases and 1 base respectively, with 18 bases between them. A remark on this clonotype: This could be a read error, since a much larger clone is one nucleotide away.

TCRdb independently ran MiXCR on the PCR reads; one entry per CDR3 protein. The table lists approximately 500,000 distinct CDR3 sequences, less than 30% of them singletons. This TCR was sampled from a human donor in good health. Some libraries in this study had Jurkat cell RNA spiked in. The sequencing input was naive CD8+ T cells from blood, with Jurkat cell RNA spiked in. Subset indicated: FACS-sorted CD8+CD4-CCR7+CD45RA+ naive T cells. The genes are TRBV4-1 and TRBJ2-5; tentative D call: TRBD2 (6 bases). This chain's CDR3 is CASRPGRGFGQETQYF. In DNA, the CDR3 is TGCGCCAGCAGGCCGGGACGGGGGTTTGGCCAAGAGACCCAGTACTTC.